These T cell receptor beta chains were read from a single sample in a study of T cell responses to AZD1222 COVID-19 vaccine. Sequencing used immunoSEQ multiplex PCR; TCRdb keeps in-frame clones, though not all of them. The table records around 89,000 clones, under 95% of them present only once. Source: peripheral blood, taken on day 0 of AZD1222 vaccination. These receptors originate from an adult in good health. Both conserved end residues are part of each CDR3. A D gene is named only where the DNA matches it firmly. Where a row states a size, it is once, few, many or the class of an expanded clone; other rows omit it.

d_call j_call clone_size v_call cdr3_nt cdr3_aa
- TRBJ1-5 - TRBV6-5 TGTGCCAGCAGTTACGATGGAAATAGCAATCAGCCCCAGCATTTT CASSYDGNSNQPQHF
- TRBJ1-4 - TRBV15 TGTGCCACCAGCAGACCACCCGGGGTTGGGGTACGGGAAAAACTGTTTTTT CATSRPPGVGVREKLFF
- TRBJ1-5 - TRBV16 TGTGCCAGCAGCCAGGTCGAGTCTGGCCAGGGTCAGCCCCAGCATTTT CASSQVESGQGQPQHF
TRBD1 TRBJ1-2 - TRBV19 TGTGCCAGTAGTACCGTGGGACAGGGCAGGGATGGCTACACCTTC CASSTVGQGRDGYTF
- TRBJ2-1 - TRBV11-2 TGTGCCAGCAGCCTCGGATCCGTGGGACACAATGAGCAGTTCTTC CASSLGSVGHNEQFF
- TRBJ2-7 - TRBV5-1 TGCGCCAGCAGCTTCGCCAGGGACTACGAGCAGTACTTC CASSFARDYEQYF
- TRBJ1-5 - TRBV7-2 TGTGCCAGCAGGGCGGGGGGGTATCAGCCCCAGCATTTT CASRAGGYQPQHF
- TRBJ1-2 - TRBV12-3/TRBV12-4 TGTGCCAGCAGTTTAAGGCAGGGCAATGGCTACACCTTC CASSLRQGNGYTF
TRBD1 TRBJ1-2 few TRBV6-6 TGTGCCAGCAGTCGATCCGGGACAGGGGGCATCGGCTACACCTTC CASSRSGTGGIGYTF
- TRBJ2-3 - TRBV7-9 TGTGCCAGCAACCCGGCCTGGGGGACAGATACGCAGTATTTT CASNPAWGTDTQYF
TRBD1 TRBJ1-5 - TRBV4-3 TGCGCCAGCAGCCCATACAGGGGCACTCAGCCCCAGCATTTT CASSPYRGTQPQHF
- TRBJ2-2 - TRBV19 TGTGCCAGTAGCCACCCCGGGGAGAACACCGGGGAGCTGTTTTTT CASSHPGENTGELFF
- TRBJ1-1 - TRBV9 TGTGCCAGCAGCGTAGTCACGGGTGAAGCTTTCTTT CASSVVTGEAFF
- TRBJ2-1 - TRBV7-9 TGTGCCAGCAGCTTAGTGTGGGACAATGAGCAGTTCTTC CASSLVWDNEQFF
- TRBJ2-1 - TRBV7-9 TGTGCCAGCAGCTTACTATCTAGTGTGGGTGAGCAGTTCTTC CASSLLSSVGEQFF
TRBD1 TRBJ1-2 - TRBV5-5 TGTGCCAGCAGCCCCGACAGGGGGCCGAGCTATGGCTACACCTTC CASSPDRGPSYGYTF
TRBD2 TRBJ2-5 - TRBV19 TGTGCCAGTAGTACGGGACTAGCGGGGGGCCTGTACCAAGAGACCCAGTACTTC CASSTGLAGGLYQETQYF
TRBD2 TRBJ2-1 - TRBV6-6 TGTGCCAGCAGTCCACTAGCGGGGGGCCTACCACAAATAAGCTCCTACAATGAGCAGTTCTTC CASSPLAGGLPQISSYNEQFF
- TRBJ1-5 - TRBV3-1/TRBV3-2 TGTGCCAGCAGCCAGCAGGGTGCGTCAGGCAATCAGCCCCAGCATTTT CASSQQGASGNQPQHF
- TRBJ2-7 once TRBV19 TGTGCCAGTAGTATTGACAGGTGGTCCTACGAGCAGTACTTC CASSIDRWSYEQYF
TRBD2 TRBJ2-3 - TRBV6-2/TRBV6-3 TGTGCCAGCAGTTACCCCCGGGGGGGCCTTACAGATACGCAGTATTTT CASSYPRGGLTDTQYF
- TRBJ1-1 - TRBV7-3 TGTGCCAGCAGCCGAAGCCGGGGGAACACTGAAGCTTTCTTT CASSRSRGNTEAFF
- TRBJ1-6 - TRBV5-1 TGCGCCAGCAGCTTGGCCCGGCCCAATTATTCACCCCTCCACTTT CASSLARPNYSPLHF
- TRBJ1-1 - TRBV5-1 TGCGCCAGCAGTCGGGGGCAGGACACTGAAGCTTTCTTT CASSRGQDTEAFF
- TRBJ1-6 once TRBV25-1 TGTGCCAGCAGTGAACAGTATAATTCACCCCTCCACTTT CASSEQYNSPLHF
- TRBJ2-3 - TRBV27 TGTGCCAGCAGTTTATTGCCGTGGGATACGCAGTATTTT CASSLLPWDTQYF
- TRBJ2-7 - TRBV4-1 TGCGCCAGCAGCCAAGTCGGGAGCTACGAGCAGTACTTC CASSQVGSYEQYF
- TRBJ1-5 - TRBV19 TGTGCCAGTAGTGGGTCAGCCTATAGCAATCAGCCCCAGCATTTT CASSGSAYSNQPQHF
- TRBJ1-1 - TRBV12-3/TRBV12-4 TGTGCCAGCAGTTTATTGGGGGCGGGAGAAGCTTTCTTT CASSLLGAGEAFF
- TRBJ1-4 - TRBV5-1 TGCGCCAGCAGGGCCGGGTTCAGCAGTGAAAAACTGTTTTTT CASRAGFSSEKLFF
- TRBJ2-7 - TRBV5-1 TGCGCCAGCAGCTTAGATGGCGAGCAGTACTTC CASSLDGEQYF
TRBD1 TRBJ1-1 - TRBV28 TGTGCCAGCAGAAAGGGAGGGACAGGCGAGACTTTCTTT CASRKGGTGETFF
TRBD1 TRBJ1-2 - TRBV7-8 TGTGCCAGCAGCCTAGTCCCTCAGGGGGCTATGGCTAACTATGGCTACACCTTC CASSLVPQGAMANYGYTF
- TRBJ2-5 - TRBV5-6 TGTGCCAGCAGCCCTAGGGGGATCCTGGGGGAGACCCAGTACTTC CASSPRGILGETQYF
- TRBJ1-4 - TRBV18 TGTGCCAGCTCACCAGTCGGAGAAAAACTGTTTTTT CASSPVGEKLFF
- TRBJ1-6 - TRBV5-4 TGTGCCAGCAGCTTGGACCAGGGTAATTCACCCCTCCACTTT CASSLDQGNSPLHF
- TRBJ1-5 few TRBV4-3 TGCGCCAGCAGCCAAGATGTCCACGGTACCGATCAGCCCCAGCATTTT CASSQDVHGTDQPQHF
TRBD1 TRBJ1-2 - TRBV7-2 TGTGCCAGCAGCTCCGGGACAGTTAACTATGGCTACACCTTC CASSSGTVNYGYTF
- TRBJ2-5 - TRBV18 TGTGCCAGCTCACCGTTCAGGACGGAGACCCAGTACTTC CASSPFRTETQYF
TRBD2 TRBJ2-5 - TRBV28 TGTGCCAGCAGCCAGACTAGCGGGGGGGCTGAGACCCAGTACTTC CASSQTSGGAETQYF
- TRBJ1-3 - TRBV7-2 TGTGCCAGCAGCTCAACAGGTCAATCTGGAAACACCATATATTTT CASSSTGQSGNTIYF
TRBD2 TRBJ2-5 once TRBV19 TGTGCCTCCGCGGGCGGGGGTAGGGAGACCCAGTACTTC CASAGGGRETQYF
- TRBJ2-5 - TRBV28 TGTGCCAGCAGTTTATTCGGGGAGACCCAGTACTTC CASSLFGETQYF